What follows are 8 T cell receptor beta chains derived from one specimen sequenced in a study of OX40 agonist ivuxolimab in advanced cancers. Generated by immunoSEQ multiplex PCR, the TCRdb table keeps only in-frame clones and is missing some. Of 60,000 to 70,000 clones listed, approximately 90% are singletons. The material was CD4+ or CD8+ T cells sorted from blood, obtained in a trial of the OX40 agonist ivuxolimab. These receptor sequences come from an adult with an advanced solid tumor such as melanoma, head and neck, liver or kidney cancer.

This rearrangement joins TRBV5-4 to TRBJ1-1, with TRBD1 matching over 8 bases. The length of the CDR3 is 13 residues. Losses at the gene ends were 2 bases for V and 8 bases for J; bases not matched to a gene: 5. The germline CDR1 and CDR2 sequences are SGHNT and YYREEE (reference sequence). Here the CDR3 DNA reads TGTGCCAGCAGCTTCTCAGGGGGCAAGGAAGCTTTCTTT. Translated: CASSFSGGKEAFF.

V gene TRBV5-1 combines with J gene TRBJ1-1, with D unresolved. CDR3 length: 14 amino acids. Trimming cost V 0 bases and J 6 bases, with 12 bases left between them. Germline V lookup: CDR1 SGHRS, CDR2 YFSETQ. DNA of the CDR3: TGCGCCAGCAGCTTGGCCTCATCCACCTCTGAAGCTTTCTTT. Its protein is CASSLASSTSEAFF.

The chain is built from TRBV6-1 and TRBJ1-1; the D gene is possibly TRBD1 (5 bases). Trimming cost V 6 bases and J 4 bases, with 9 bases left between them. CDR1 is MNHNS and CDR2 is SASEGT in the germline V gene. This CDR3 has 12 amino acids. In nucleotides, the CDR3 is TGTGCCAGCAGATCGGGACCCACTGAAGCTTTCTTT. Its translation is CASRSGPTEAFF.

The chain uses TRBV19 and TRBJ1-5; TRBD1 matches 9 bases. The CDR3 has 15 residues. V lost 6 bases to trimming and J lost 2 bases; unmatched junction nucleotides: 5. CDR1 and CDR2 from the germline V gene are LNHDA and SQIVND (reference sequence). CDR3 nucleotides: TGTGCCAGTAGCCCCGGGACAGGGCGCAATCAGCCCCAGCATTTT. Translating gives CASSPGTGRNQPQHF.

In this sample, this clone turned up a few times. Here the CDR3 DNA reads TGCAGCGGTACTTGGCAGGGGGCCAAAGCTTTCTTT. Translated, it gives CSGTWQGAKAFF. The chain combines TRBV29-1 with TRBJ1-1; 8 bases map to TRBD1. V gave up 7 bases and J gave up 9 bases; unmatched junction bases: 10. Germline CDR1 SQVTM, CDR2 ANQGSEA. CDR3 length: 12 residues.

The CDR3 coding sequence is TGTGCCAGCAGCTTATACCAGGGACTGAACACTGAAGCTTTCTTT. Translation gives CASSLYQGLNTEAFF. The chain links TRBV11-3 to TRBJ1-1; TRBD1 might be the D (5 bases). The CDR3 has 15 residues. The ends were cut back, 2 bases at V and 0 bases at J, with 10 bases in the middle. Germline V gene data show CDR1 as SGHNT and CDR2 as YENEEA. The full variable domain, rest sourced from reference TRBV11-3 and TRBJ1-1, is EAGVVQSPRYKIIEKKQPVAFWCNPISGHNTLYWYLQNLGQGPELLIRYENEEAVDDSQLPKDRFSAERLKGVDSTLKIQPAELGDSAVYLCASSLYQGLNTEAFFGQGTRLTVV.

CDR3 region: CASSEFASVWGQDTGELFF. The CDR3 bases are TGTGCCAGCAGTGAATTTGCGTCAGTATGGGGACAAGACACCGGGGAGCTGTTTTTT. V usage is TRBV2 and J usage is TRBJ2-2, with TRBD1 as a possible D gene (6 bases). Germline V gives CDR1 SNHLY, CDR2 FYNNEI. V gave up 2 bases and J gave up 3 bases, with 22 bases separating them. The CDR3 runs to 19 residues. The complete variable domain, with remaining parts taken from reference TRBV2 and TRBJ2-2, reads EPEVTQTPSHQVTQMGQEVILRCVPISNHLYFYWYRQILGQKVEFLVSFYNNEISEKSEIFDDQFSVERPDGSNFTLKIRSTKLEDSAMYFCASSEFASVWGQDTGELFFGEGSRLTVL.

The chain links TRBV18 to TRBJ2-7; 8 nucleotides line up with TRBD1. The germline gives CDR1 KGHSH, CDR2 LQKENI. The CDR3 length is 18 residues. The V gene end was trimmed by 5 bases and the J gene end by 4 bases; junction bases not matched to a gene: 19. The CDR3 nucleotides are TGTGCCAGCTCATCCCAACCTCAGGCCCACAGGGGGGAGTACGAGCAGTACTTC. Translated, it gives CASSSQPQAHRGEYEQYF.